This passage covers 29 T cell receptor beta chains from one sample sequenced in a study of blood T cell repertoires in COVID-19. Some clones are missing from TCRdb's copy, which holds only in-frame ones; the method was immunoSEQ multiplex PCR. Here the sample spans some 200,000 clones, around nine tenths being singletons. Sequencing used peripheral blood. The origin of the receptors is a man between 65 and 85 years old with acute or convalescent COVID-19.

J is TRBJ2-7 and V is TRBV7-6, with a weak D call TRBD1 (5 bases). This CDR3 region has 17 residues. Trimming took 3 bases from V and 2 from J, leaving 20 bases between them. Germline V gene sequence: CDR1 SGHVS, CDR2 FNYEAQ. The CDR3 here is CASSFPRPQTATYEQYF. The CDR3 DNA sequence: TGTGCCAGCAGCTTTCCGCGTCCACAGACAGCCACCTACGAGCAGTACTTC.

The chain uses TRBV3-1 (or the pseudogene TRBV3-2) and TRBJ1-3; D is undetermined. CDR1 and CDR2 (germline): LGHDT, YNNKEL (reference sequence). V lost 0 bases and J 7 bases, leaving 4 bases between the germline ends. This CDR3 comprises 12 residues. The CDR3 sequence is CASSQDMNTIYF. In DNA, the CDR3 is TGTGCCAGCAGCCAAGATATGAACACCATATATTTT.

J is TRBJ2-7 and V is TRBV28; 10 bases are a match to TRBD1. V trimming: 6 bases; J trimming: 4 bases; junction bases outside the gene matches: 12. The germline V gene encodes CDR1 MDHEN and CDR2 SYDVKM. CDR3 length: 16 residues. DNA of the CDR3: TGTGCCAGCAGCGATCGACCGGGACAGGGGTGGTACGAGCAGTACTTC. Its protein product is CASSDRPGQGWYEQYF.

V is TRBV7-8 and J is TRBJ1-6; D unclear. The CDR3 totals 13 residues. V lost 5 bases and J 9 bases, leaving 11 bases between the germline ends. The germline V gene encodes CDR1 SGHVS and CDR2 FQNEAQ. CDR3 sequence: CASSIGGISPLHF. The CDR3 DNA reads as TGTGCCAGCAGCATCGGCGGGATTTCACCCCTCCACTTT. Variable domain in full (rest from reference TRBV7-8 and TRBJ1-6): GAGVSQSPRYKVAKRGQDVALRCDPISGHVSLFWYQQALGQGPEFLTYFQNEAQLDKSGLPSDRFFAERPEGSVSTLKIQRTQQEDSAVYLCASSIGGISPLHFGNGTRLTVT.

V usage is TRBV7-3 and J usage is TRBJ1-1; TRBD1 is a possible D gene (6 bases). The germline V gene encodes CDR1 SGHTA and CDR2 FQGTGA. The CDR3 is made up of 14 amino acids. V lost 5 bases and J lost 1, with 11 bases in between. CDR3 sequence: CASSPTGQNTEAFF. The CDR3, as DNA: TGTGCCAGCAGCCCTACAGGGCAGAACACTGAAGCTTTCTTT.

The V call is TRBV7-9, the J call TRBJ1-5; D may be TRBD1 (5 bases). The CDR3 is 17 residues long. Germline V lookup: CDR1 SEHNR, CDR2 FQNEAQ (reference sequence). Trimming took 2 bases from V and 5 from J, leaving 19 bases between them. This CDR3 reads CASSLTKTGRDDQPQHF. The CDR3 DNA is TGTGCCAGCAGCTTAACCAAGACGGGGAGGGACGATCAGCCCCAGCATTTT.

The chain joins TRBV21-1 to TRBJ2-5; the D call TRBD1 from the table was never checked on the DNA. TRBV21-1 is assigned pseudogene status. The CDR3 is made up of 19 amino acids. CDR3 sequence reads: CASALADKGRRPGGETQYF. As DNA, the CDR3 is TGTGCCAGCGCCCTCGCCGATAAGGGGCGGCGGCCCGGCGGAGAGACCCAGTACTTC.

The chain links TRBV27 to TRBJ1-4; a possible D gene is TRBD1 (6 bases). The V and J ends lost 3 bases and 10 bases respectively, with 18 bases between them. CDR1 is MNHEY and CDR2 is SMNVEV in the germline V gene (reference sequence). The CDR3 consists of 15 residues. The DNA of the CDR3 is TGTGCCAGCAGTTTCTACCGGGGCAGGGGCGTAAAACTGTTTTTT. Translated, it gives CASSFYRGRGVKLFF.

The V call is TRBV18, the J call TRBJ2-5, with D possibly being TRBD1 (6 bases). The length of the CDR3 is 13 residues. V lost 5 bases and J lost 6, with 13 bases in between. Germline assignment: CDR1 KGHSH and CDR2 LQKENI. CDR3 sequence: CASSGGPVKTQYF. CDR3 coding DNA: TGTGCCAGCTCAGGGGGCCCAGTGAAGACCCAGTACTTC.

The CDR3 bases are TGCGCCAGCGGAAAGGGACAGGGTTCCTACGAGCAGTACTTC. Residues: CASGKGQGSYEQYF. The chain uses TRBV10-1 and TRBJ2-7; 9 bases are shared with TRBD1. V dropped 8 bases and J dropped 1; count of bases not matched to a gene: 6. The CDR3 contains 14 residues. Germline lookup yields CDR1 WNHNN and CDR2 SYGVQD (reference sequence).

Points on this clone: One junction end does not reproduce the germline sequence, and a read error may be involved. This chain connects TRBV3-1 (or the pseudogene TRBV3-2) to TRBJ1-5, with D perhaps TRBD1 (5 bases). This CDR3 contains 13 residues. CDR1 is LGHDT, CDR2 YNNKEL, per germline (reference sequence). This CDR3 is CASSAGYNRPQHF. CDR3 bases: TGTGCCAGCAGCGCAGGGTACAATCGGCCCCAGCATTTT.

DNA for the CDR3: TGTGCCAGCAGCTCCGGGACTAGCGGTTTTAATGAGCAGTTCTTC. Amino acid sequence: CASSSGTSGFNEQFF. J is TRBJ2-1 and V is TRBV6-5, with 11 bases that match TRBD2. Germline CDR1 MNHEY, CDR2 SVGAGI. Unmatched junction bases numbered 8, after V lost 6 bases and J lost 7 bases. CDR3 length equals 15 residues.

This clone was seen a single time. This chain uses TRBV5-8 with TRBJ2-1, with a tentative D call TRBD1 (5 bases). V dropped 4 bases and J dropped 0 bases, with 11 bases sitting between them. Germline CDR1 reads SGHTS; CDR2 reads YDEGEE. This CDR3 region has 15 residues. The CDR3 coding sequence is TGTGCCAGCAGCCGACGACAGTCCTCCTACAATGAGCAGTTCTTC. This codes for CASSRRQSSYNEQFF.

The chain joins TRBV5-1 to TRBJ2-2; 10 bases match TRBD2. The length of the CDR3 is 17 residues. V lost 0 bases and J lost 2; bases outside the gene matches: 4. Germline lookup yields CDR1 SGHRS and CDR2 YFSETQ. The CDR3 region is CASSLEVAGGNTGELFF. The CDR3 nucleotides read TGCGCCAGCAGCTTGGAAGTAGCGGGGGGTAACACCGGGGAGCTGTTTTTT. The entire variable domain, with the rest obtained from reference TRBV5-1 and TRBJ2-2, is as follows: KAGVTQTPRYLIKTRGQQVTLSCSPISGHRSVSWYQQTPGQGLQFLFEYFSETQRNKGNFPGRFSGRQFSNSRSEMNVSTLELGDSALYLCASSLEVAGGNTGELFFGEGSRLTVL.

This clone was observed a few times. The chain uses TRBV9 and TRBJ2-3; tentative D call: TRBD1 (5 bases). V shed 3 bases and J shed 6 bases, with 14 bases lying between them. The CDR3 is made up of 14 amino acids. Germline V gene sequence: CDR1 SGDLS, CDR2 YYNGEE. The CDR3 sequence: CASSALMGRDTQYF. The CDR3 DNA reads TGTGCCAGCAGCGCTCTTATGGGGCGGGATACGCAGTATTTT. Full variable domain (rest looked up from reference TRBV9 and TRBJ2-3): DSGVTQTPKHLITATGQRVTLRCSPRSGDLSVYWYQQSLDQGLQFLIQYYNGEERAKGNILERFSAQQFPDLHSELNLSSLELGDSALYFCASSALMGRDTQYFGPGTRLTVL.

The V gene is TRBV5-1, the J gene TRBJ2-3; D is unresolved. CDR3 length equals 13 residues. Trimming left V 4 bases short and J 3 bases short, with 9 bases between. Germline V gives CDR1 SGHRS, CDR2 YFSETQ. The CDR3 coding sequence is TGCGCCAGCAGCGTCTCCCTAACAGATACGCAGTATTTT. Translation gives CASSVSLTDTQYF.

The gene calls are TRBV5-6 and TRBJ2-3, with TRBD1 matching over 8 bases. There are 17 residues in the CDR3. The germline gives CDR1 SGHDT, CDR2 YYEEEE. Unmatched junction bases numbered 12, after V lost 5 bases and J lost 1 base. The CDR3 loop is CASRVGPRDRRTDTQYF. As DNA, the CDR3 is TGTGCCAGCAGGGTAGGACCCCGGGACAGGCGCACAGATACGCAGTATTTT.

The gene calls are TRBV5-1 and TRBJ1-1, with 9 nucleotides matching TRBD1. V was clipped by 4 bases and J by 6 bases; unmatched bases: 4. The CDR3 extends over 13 amino acids. Germline-derived CDR1 and CDR2 are SGHRS and YFSETQ. In DNA, the CDR3 is TGCGCCAGCAGCCCGGGACAGGGCGCTGAAGCTTTCTTT. It translates to CASSPGQGAEAFF.

The rearrangement links TRBV7-3 to TRBJ2-2; D not resolved. The CDR3 runs 15 residues. Trimming shortened V by 2 bases and J by 4 bases, and 11 bases separated the two germline ends. CDR1 SGHTA and CDR2 FQGTGA come from the germline V gene. CDR3 amino acids: CASSLSRIGTGELFF. The CDR3 DNA reads as TGTGCCAGCAGCTTATCCCGCATCGGCACCGGGGAGCTGTTTTTT.

The V gene is TRBV5-1, the J gene TRBJ1-4; no reliable D call. With 5 bases removed from V and 5 bases from J, the gap between germline ends came to 10 bases. The CDR3 has 13 amino acids. From germline, CDR1 is SGHRS and CDR2 YFSETQ. The CDR3 region has the DNA TGCGCCAGCAGGGACTCTAACAATGAAAAACTGTTTTTT. Protein product: CASRDSNNEKLFF.

The V and J genes are TRBV7-9 and TRBJ1-4; TRBD1 matches at 7 bases. The CDR3 contains 15 residues. The V gene's germline CDR1 is SEHNR and CDR2 FQNEAQ (reference sequence). V dropped 5 bases and J dropped 3; count of bases not matched to a gene: 6. The chain's CDR3 is CASSPLGTANEKLFF. The CDR3 region has the DNA TGTGCCAGCAGCCCCCTTGGGACAGCTAATGAAAAACTGTTTTTT. Filled out from reference TRBV7-9 and TRBJ1-4, the complete variable domain reads DTGVSQNPRHKITKRGQNVTFRCDPISEHNRLYWYRQTLGQGPEFLTYFQNEAQLEKSRLLSDRFSAERPKGSFSTLEIQRTEQGDSAMYLCASSPLGTANEKLFFGSGTQLSVL.

The chain couples TRBV20-1 to TRBJ2-5, with 9 bases that match TRBD2. In germline, CDR1 is DFQATT, CDR2 SNEGSKA (reference sequence). CDR3 length: 11 residues. The J segment lost 13 bases and the V segment lost 2 bases, leaving 5 bases of the junction unmatched. The CDR3 bases are TGCAGTGCTAGACTAGCGGGACGGTGGTACTTC. As protein: CSARLAGRWYF.

The sample holds one count of this clone. The chain employs TRBV4-3 and TRBJ2-6, with 12 bases matching TRBD1. The CDR3 consists of 20 residues. V dropped 3 bases and J dropped 2; count of bases not matched to a gene: 11. Germline CDR1 reads LGHNA; CDR2 reads YSLEER. The CDR3 here is CASSHLMGGTGGTGANVLTF. The CDR3 nucleotides read TGCGCCAGCAGCCACCTCATGGGGGGGACAGGGGGCACTGGGGCCAACGTCCTGACTTTC.

This clone showed up just once. One end of the junction fails to match germline, which may point to a read error. V and J are TRBV5-4 and TRBJ2-1, with 12 bases fitting TRBD2. The CDR3 has 12 amino acids. Germline V gene data show CDR1 as SGHNT and CDR2 as YYREEE (reference sequence). CDR3 loop: CASSPRTSGKVF. The CDR3 DNA sequence: TGTGCCAGCAGCCCACGGACTAGCGGGAAGGTCTTC.

The chain joins TRBV2 to TRBJ2-7; D ambiguous. Germline V gives CDR1 SNHLY, CDR2 FYNNEI. The CDR3 runs to 14 residues. With 2 bases removed from V and 0 bases from J, the gap between germline ends came to 8 bases. The CDR3 protein is CASSESRHSYEQYF. As DNA, the CDR3 is TGTGCCAGCAGTGAATCGCGACACTCCTACGAGCAGTACTTC. Filled out from reference TRBV2 and TRBJ2-7, the complete variable domain reads EPEVTQTPSHQVTQMGQEVILRCVPISNHLYFYWYRQILGQKVEFLVSFYNNEISEKSEIFDDQFSVERPDGSNFTLKIRSTKLEDSAMYFCASSESRHSYEQYFGPGTRLTVT.

The genes are TRBV6-4 and TRBJ1-6, with D perhaps matching TRBD1 (5 bases). The CDR3 is made up of 13 amino acids. Germline lookup yields CDR1 MRHNA and CDR2 SNTAGT. V lost 6 bases to trimming and J lost 10 bases, with 13 bases between them. The CDR3 DNA follows: TGTGCCAGCAGCTCCCTTCAGGGATCACCCCTCCACTTT. It is translated as CASSSLQGSPLHF.

The rearrangement uses TRBV4-1 and TRBJ1-2; D may be TRBD1 (5 bases). The germline V gene encodes CDR1 MGHRA and CDR2 YSYEKL. V shed 0 bases and J shed 7 bases, with 15 bases lying between them. This CDR3 contains 15 residues. The chain's CDR3 is CASSQDPTGIGGYTF. The DNA for the CDR3 is TGCGCCAGCAGCCAAGACCCTACAGGTATTGGTGGCTACACCTTC.

This chain connects TRBV9 to TRBJ2-1, with 10 bases fitting TRBD2. The CDR3 runs to 15 residues. Trimming cost V 0 bases and J 6 bases; bases outside gene matches: 3. Looked up from germline, CDR1 is SGDLS and CDR2 is YYNGEE. The CDR3, as DNA: TGTGCCAGCAGCGTAGGACTAGCGGGCCTCAATGAGCAGTTCTTC. It codes for CASSVGLAGLNEQFF.

CDR3 in amino acids: CASSFRQGLDSDTQYF. In DNA, the CDR3 is TGCGCCAGCAGCTTCCGACAGGGCTTAGATTCAGATACGCAGTATTTT. The rearrangement links TRBV5-1 to TRBJ2-3; 7 nucleotides match TRBD1. V shed 2 bases, J shed 4 bases, and the junction held 10 bases outside the gene matches. The CDR3 contains 16 residues. Looked up from germline, CDR1 is SGHRS and CDR2 is YFSETQ.